The next 15 T cell receptor beta chains were all read from a single sample in a study of cytomegalovirus exposure and HLA in healthy donors. 13 Jbeta primers and 60 Vbeta primers were used for the PCR. Sequencing used immunoSEQ multiplex PCR; TCRdb keeps in-frame clones, though not all of them. The data hold more than 150,000 clones, with roughly four fifths observed a single time. Sample: PBMCs. These receptors all come from a man aged 40-55 years in good health and CMV-seronegative.

A word on this clone: The same CDR3 also results from other DNA sequences found in this sample. The chain carries TRBV7-8 and TRBJ1-5; 7 nucleotides line up with TRBD1. J was trimmed by 6 bases and V by 8 bases; bases with no gene match: 13. The CDR3 spans 15 residues. CDR1 and CDR2 from the germline V gene are SGHVS and FQNEAQ. As DNA, the CDR3 is TGTGCCAGCGGGCGGGGACAGTCTTTAAGTCAGCCCCAGCATTTT. This sequence encodes CASGRGQSLSQPQHF.

The chain joins TRBV7-8 to TRBJ2-1, with D perhaps matching TRBD2 (6 bases). Trimming shortened V by 5 bases and J by 5 bases, and 13 bases separated the two germline ends. The germline V gene has CDR1 SGHVS and CDR2 FQNEAQ. The CDR3 is made up of 14 amino acids. The CDR3 is CASSPRDFDNEQFF. The CDR3 region has the DNA TGTGCCAGCAGCCCCCGGGACTTTGACAATGAGCAGTTCTTC.

The rearrangement uses TRBV19 and TRBJ1-1; D is possibly TRBD1 (6 bases). The CDR3 loop spans 13 amino acids. The germline CDR1 and CDR2 sequences are LNHDA and SQIVND (reference sequence). The V gene lost 4 bases and the J gene lost 5 bases, with 11 bases spanning the gap. The chain's CDR3 is CASSRAGVTEAFF. As DNA, the CDR3 is TGTGCCAGTAGTAGGGCAGGGGTTACTGAAGCTTTCTTT.

V usage is TRBV19 and J usage is TRBJ2-1, with D possibly being TRBD2 (6 bases). Trimming removed 3 bases at V and 15 bases at J, with 18 bases between. The CDR3 totals 13 residues. Germline values: CDR1 LNHDA, CDR2 SQIVND (reference sequence). As DNA, the CDR3 is TGTGCCAGTAGTATCGTTTCCGGGACTCCAGGGTTCTTC. It encodes CASSIVSGTPGFF. Together with reference TRBV19 and TRBJ2-1, the CDR3 gives the full variable domain: DGGITQSPKYLFRKEGQNVTLSCEQNLNHDAMYWYRQDPGQGLRLIYYSQIVNDFQKGDIAEGYSVSREKKESFPLTVTSAQKNPTAFYLCASSIVSGTPGFFGPGTRLTVL.

Details on this clone: Distinct nucleotide sequences in the sample also encode this CDR3. The rearrangement links TRBV6-5 to TRBJ1-1; 9 bases fit TRBD1. CDR1 and CDR2 from the germline V gene are MNHEY and SVGAGI. Losses at the gene ends were 6 bases for V and 4 bases for J; bases not matched to a gene: 6. CDR3 size: 14 residues. The CDR3 region is CASSRDREITEAFF. CDR3 nucleotide sequence: TGTGCCAGCAGCAGGGACAGGGAGATCACTGAAGCTTTCTTT.

The sample holds a few counts of this clone. The chain links TRBV19 to TRBJ1-3; D is unclear. The CDR3 has 16 amino acids. V was shortened by 3 bases and J by 0 bases, with 12 bases between the two germline ends. The germline gives CDR1 LNHDA, CDR2 SQIVND (reference sequence). CDR3 sequence reads: CASSILEPSSGNTIYF. The CDR3 nucleotides are TGTGCCAGTAGTATTCTGGAACCTAGCTCTGGAAACACCATATATTTT.

Concerning this clone itself: One end of the junction is discordant with germline, which a read error may explain. The chain employs TRBV14 and TRBJ2-6; maybe TRBD1 (5 bases). Germline values: CDR1 SGHDN, CDR2 FVKESK. The CDR3 is 15 amino acids. The CDR3, as DNA: TGTGCCAGCAGCCATTCCATTCCTGGGGCCAACGGCCTGACTTTC. As protein: CASSHSIPGANGLTF.

The chain carries TRBV28 and TRBJ2-1, with 7 bases matching TRBD1. The CDR3 consists of 11 residues. Germline V CDR1 and CDR2: MDHEN, SYDVKM. The J segment lost 8 bases and the V segment lost 6 bases, leaving 1 base of the junction unmatched. CDR3 residues: CASRTGYEQFF. The CDR3 DNA reads TGTGCCAGCAGGACAGGGTATGAGCAGTTCTTC.

The chain couples TRBV11-2 to TRBJ2-2; TRBD2 is a possible D gene (5 bases). Germline values: CDR1 SGHAT, CDR2 FQNNGV. This CDR3 region has 13 residues. CDR3 sequence: CAKTAGNTGELFF. CDR3 DNA: TGTGCGAAAACGGCGGGCAACACCGGGGAGCTGTTTTTT.

The CDR3: CASSLGETHYNEQFF. The DNA for the CDR3 is TGCGCCAGCAGCTTGGGGGAGACTCACTACAATGAGCAGTTCTTC. V and J are TRBV5-1 and TRBJ2-1; a possible D gene is TRBD2 (5 bases). V gave up 0 bases and J gave up 3 bases, with 10 bases separating them. Per germline, CDR1 SGHRS and CDR2 YFSETQ. The CDR3 loop spans 15 amino acids.

The chain carries TRBV2 and TRBJ2-3; 14 positions agree with TRBD2. Trimming at V came to 4 bases and at J to 5 bases, leaving 11 bases not matched to a gene. The CDR3 extends over 18 amino acids. Germline V gives CDR1 SNHLY, CDR2 FYNNEI. This CDR3 is CASSVVETSGRAKDTQYF. The CDR3 coding sequence is TGTGCCAGCAGTGTTGTGGAGACTAGCGGGAGGGCCAAAGATACGCAGTATTTT.

The V gene is TRBV7-9, the J gene TRBJ1-5; 9 bases are a match to TRBD1. The CDR3 runs 16 residues. Unmatched junction bases numbered 7, after V lost 5 bases and J lost 2 bases. Germline loops: CDR1 SEHNR, CDR2 FQNEAQ (reference sequence). The CDR3 DNA reads as TGTGCCAGCAGCCCAGGGACAGGGTTCGGCAATCAGCCCCAGCATTTT. This encodes CASSPGTGFGNQPQHF.

This rearrangement joins TRBV11-1 to TRBJ2-7; D is unclear. The CDR3 is made up of 14 amino acids. V was clipped by 0 bases and J by 0 bases, with 6 bases between them. In germline, CDR1 is SGHAT, CDR2 FQDESV (reference sequence). CDR3: CASSLAGRSYEQYV. The CDR3 DNA sequence: TGTGCCAGCAGCTTAGCGGGCCGCTCCTACGAGCAGTACGTC.

The genes are TRBV6-4 and TRBJ1-1, with D possibly TRBD1 on 5 matching bases. Trimming removed 1 base from V and 3 bases from J, with 12 bases in between. The length of the CDR3 is 15 residues. Germline CDR1 MRHNA, CDR2 SNTAGT. This CDR3 reads CASSDWGDRYTEAFF. The CDR3 nucleotides read TGTGCCAGCAGTGACTGGGGGGATAGATACACTGAAGCTTTCTTT.

CDR3 coding DNA: TGTGCCAGCAGCTACGGGACCCCCTCCGGGAGAAATCAGCCCCAGCATTTT. It is translated as CASSYGTPSGRNQPQHF. The chain couples TRBV7-9 to TRBJ1-5, with D perhaps TRBD1 (5 bases). Germline CDR1 is SEHNR and CDR2 is FQNEAQ (reference sequence). The CDR3 spans 17 residues. Between the trimmed V and J ends, which lost 4 bases and 4 bases, there was a span of 20 bases.